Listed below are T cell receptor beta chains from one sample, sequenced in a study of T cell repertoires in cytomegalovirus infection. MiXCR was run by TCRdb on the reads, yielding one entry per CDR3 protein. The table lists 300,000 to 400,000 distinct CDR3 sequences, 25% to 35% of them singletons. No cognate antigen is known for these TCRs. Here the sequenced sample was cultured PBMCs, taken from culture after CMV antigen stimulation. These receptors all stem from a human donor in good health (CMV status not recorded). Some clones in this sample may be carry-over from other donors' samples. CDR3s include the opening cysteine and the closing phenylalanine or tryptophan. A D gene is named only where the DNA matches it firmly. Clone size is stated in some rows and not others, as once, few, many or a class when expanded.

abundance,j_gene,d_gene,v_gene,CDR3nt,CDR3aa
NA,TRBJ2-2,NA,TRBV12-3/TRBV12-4,TGTGCCAGCAGTCCTAGAACCGGGGCCGGGGAGCTGTTTTTT,CASSPRTGAGELFF
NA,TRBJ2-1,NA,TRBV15,TGTGCCACCAGCGGAGATTCCATGGGTGAGCAGTTCTTC,CATSGDSMGEQFF
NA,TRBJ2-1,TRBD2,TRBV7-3,TGTGCCAGCAGCTTAGTCCTAGCGGATTCCTACAATGAGCAGTTCTTC,CASSLVLADSYNEQFF
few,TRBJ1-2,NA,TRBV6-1,TGTGCCAGCAGTGACAGGGGCGCTCGTCATGGCTACACCTTC,CASSDRGARHGYTF
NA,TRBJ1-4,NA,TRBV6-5,TGTGCCAGCAGCTACACTAGGACTAATGAAAAACTGTTTTTT,CASSYTRTNEKLFF
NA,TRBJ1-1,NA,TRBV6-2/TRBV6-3,TGTGCCAGCAGGACTCCTCGCGGGGGTGAAACTGAAGCTTTCTTT,CASRTPRGGETEAFF
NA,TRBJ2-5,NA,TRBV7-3,TGTGCCAGCAGCTTAACAGCCAGTTCTGAGACCCAGTACTTC,CASSLTASSETQYF
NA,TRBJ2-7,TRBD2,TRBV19,TGTGCCAGTAGTTGGCGGACTAGCGGCTCCTACGAGCAGTACTTC,CASSWRTSGSYEQYF
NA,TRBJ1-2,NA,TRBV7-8,TGTGCCAGCAGCTTAGAACAGGGTTATGGGTATGGCTACACCTTC,CASSLEQGYGYGYTF
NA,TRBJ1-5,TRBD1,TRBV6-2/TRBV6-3,TGTGCCAGCAGTTTCGACCCGGGACAGGGGAGCTATAGCAATCAGCCCCAGCATTTT,CASSFDPGQGSYSNQPQHF
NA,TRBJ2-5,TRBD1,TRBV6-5,TGTGCCAGCAGTTTCCGGGACAGGGGGAAGACCCAGTACTTC,CASSFRDRGKTQYF
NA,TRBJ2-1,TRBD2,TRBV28,TGTGCCAGCAGTTTCTTCGGGACTAGCGGGACCGACTCCTACAATGAGCAGTTCTTC,CASSFFGTSGTDSYNEQFF
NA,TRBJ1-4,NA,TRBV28,TGTGCCAGCAGTTTGTACTCGCCGGTCGCCGAAGGGGAAAAACTGTTTTTT,CASSLYSPVAEGEKLFF
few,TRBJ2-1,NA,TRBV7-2,TGTGCCAGCACCCAAGGCGGGGACAATGAGCAGTTCTTC,CASTQGGDNEQFF
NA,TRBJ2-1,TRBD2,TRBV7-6,TGTGCCAGCAGCTTGGGACTAGCGGGAGCTGAGCAGTTCTTC,CASSLGLAGAEQFF
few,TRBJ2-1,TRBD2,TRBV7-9,TGTGCCAGCAGCTTAGCGACGCTGGCGGGAGGGCCGAACAATGAGCAGTTCTTC,CASSLATLAGGPNNEQFF
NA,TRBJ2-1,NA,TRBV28,TGTGCCAGCCAGACTCCTAGCCTGGGGTACAATGAGCAGTTCTTC,CASQTPSLGYNEQFF
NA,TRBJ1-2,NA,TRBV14,TGTGCCAGCAGCCAAACCCGGCGGGGGGCTAACTATGGCTACACCTTC,CASSQTRRGANYGYTF
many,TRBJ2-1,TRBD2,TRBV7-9,TGTGCCAGCAGCTTTTTTCGGGGGGATAGCTCCTACAATGAGCAGTTCTTC,CASSFFRGDSSYNEQFF
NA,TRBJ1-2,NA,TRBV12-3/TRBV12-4,TGTGCCAGCAGTTTCGGCCTTTCCGCTAACTATGGCTACACCTTC,CASSFGLSANYGYTF
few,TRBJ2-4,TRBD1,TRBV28,TGTGCCAGCAGGACGACAGGGGTGCTAGCCAAAAACATTCAGTACTTC,CASRTTGVLAKNIQYF
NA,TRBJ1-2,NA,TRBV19,TGTGCCAGTACCCCTGGGCGCAGGGGAGCGGGGGTGAGATCTGGCTACACCTTC,CASTPGRRGAGVRSGYTF
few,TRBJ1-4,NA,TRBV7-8,TGTGCCAGCAGCTTAGGGTTTAATGAAAAACTGTTTTTT,CASSLGFNEKLFF
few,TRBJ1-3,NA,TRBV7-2,TGTGCCAGCAGCCCGCACAGGGCACCTTTCGGAAACACCATATATTTT,CASSPHRAPFGNTIYF
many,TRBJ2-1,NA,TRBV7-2,TGTGCCAGCAGCTTAGTAGGGCAGCCTTCCTACAATGAGCAGTTCTTC,CASSLVGQPSYNEQFF
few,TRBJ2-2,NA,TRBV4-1,TGCGCCAGCAGCCCGCGACTAGGGGCCGGGGAGCTGTTTTTT,CASSPRLGAGELFF
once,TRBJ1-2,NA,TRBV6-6,TGTGCCAGCAGTGATCGGGACCTGTTTAACTATGGCTACACCTTC,CASSDRDLFNYGYTF
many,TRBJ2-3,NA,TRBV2,TGTGCCAGCAGTAGGGACTTAGATACGCAGTATTTT,CASSRDLDTQYF